This T cell receptor beta chain derives from a study of CD8 T cell repertoires and HIV-1 epitope variants. The germline V gene has CDR1 LNHDA and CDR2 SQIVND (reference sequence). The CDR3 is made up of 19 amino acids. V lost 8 bases and J 4 bases, leaving 31 bases between the germline ends. Only in-frame clones appear in the TCRdb table, and some are missing; sequencing was by immunoSEQ multiplex PCR. The sample lists some 87,000 clones, roughly 77% occurring once. The chain links TRBV19 to TRBJ2-3; D is possibly TRBD1 (7 bases). The sequence was obtained from a male donor with HIV. Sequencing was performed on uncultured baseline CD8+ T cells from peripheral blood mononuclear cells (PBMCs). The CDR3 region is CASRGGGTAGPSLADTQYF. The CDR3 DNA is TGTGCCAGTCGAGGGGGCGGGACAGCTGGTCCTTCTCTGGCAGATACGCAGTATTTT. The full variable domain, with the rest looked up from reference TRBV19 and TRBJ2-3, is DGGITQSPKYLFRKEGQNVTLSCEQNLNHDAMYWYRQDPGQGLRLIYYSQIVNDFQKGDIAEGYSVSREKKESFPLTVTSAQKNPTAFYLCASRGGGTAGPSLADTQYFGPGTRLTVL.